This paragraph covers one TCR beta chain sequence. Germline lookup yields CDR1 MRHNA and CDR2 SNTAGT. The trim removed 6 bases at V and 11 bases at J, leaving 13 bases unmatched. The CDR3 has 15 amino acids. The data are from a study of T cell changes during pregnancy in multiple sclerosis. TCRdb keeps only in-frame clones here, not all; method: immunoSEQ multiplex PCR. The sample gives roughly 100,000 clones, roughly 92% of which show up once; about 0.93% is in the top ten. The V and J genes are TRBV6-4 and TRBJ1-1; TRBD1 agrees at 12 bases. The source of this sequence is a female donor with multiple sclerosis, enrolled in a pregnancy study. The sequencing used peripheral blood, collected after pregnancy. The CDR3 sequence is CASRQGGQGASVAFF. Here the CDR3 DNA reads TGTGCCAGCAGGCAGGGGGGACAGGGGGCGTCGGTGGCTTTCTTT.